The 13 T cell receptor beta chains presented below share a single source sample, sequenced in a study of control samples from healthy donors and cancer patients. The table came from immunoSEQ multiplex PCR; TCRdb's copy has only in-frame clones and leaves some out. This table holds around 170,000 clones, about 90% found once. Sequencing was performed on blood. These receptors came from a woman in her 50s in good health.

The rearrangement uses TRBV28 and TRBJ1-1; 7 bases line up with TRBD1. The V gene's germline CDR1 is MDHEN and CDR2 SYDVKM. V lost 2 bases, J lost 4 bases, and 4 bases stayed unmatched. The CDR3 runs to 14 residues. The CDR3 bases are TGTGCCAGCAGTTTAAGAGGGGGCGGCACTGAAGCTTTCTTT. Encoded protein: CASSLRGGGTEAFF.

The chain couples TRBV29-1 to TRBJ2-7; D gene unclear. V was trimmed by 4 bases and J by 0 bases, leaving 10 bases between them. The germline CDR1 and CDR2 sequences are SQVTM and ANQGSEA. The CDR3 consists of 13 residues. The CDR3 bases are TGCAGCGTTGTTGTGGGCAGCTCCTACGAGCAGTACTTC. Its protein product is CSVVVGSSYEQYF.

The V gene is TRBV7-3, the J gene TRBJ2-2, with TRBD1 matching over 7 bases. With 5 bases clipped from V and 7 bases from J, the junction kept 10 bases outside the gene matches. The germline V gene encodes CDR1 SGHTA and CDR2 FQGTGA. The CDR3 has 15 amino acids. The CDR3 DNA sequence: TGTGCCAGCAGCCGCCGACAGGGCTCGATCGGGGAGCTGTTTTTT. It specifies CASSRRQGSIGELFF.

This clone has more than one count but fewer than ten. The chain couples TRBV29-1 to TRBJ1-1; 9 bases are shared with TRBD1. V lost 7 bases and J lost 2; bases outside the gene matches: 5. This CDR3 contains 13 residues. CDR1 is SQVTM, CDR2 ANQGSEA, per germline. The CDR3 protein is CSAGQGLNTEAFF. CDR3 sequence (DNA): TGCAGCGCCGGACAGGGGCTCAACACTGAAGCTTTCTTT.

This chain connects TRBV30 to TRBJ1-5, with 10 bases fitting TRBD1. Germline V gives CDR1 GTSNPN, CDR2 SVGIG (reference sequence). Trimming removed 3 bases from V and 11 bases from J; junction bases left unmatched: 13. The CDR3 sequence is 15 residues long. In DNA, the CDR3 is TGTGCCTGGAGCAGGGGGACAGGGGTAGGGGGGGCCCAGCATTTT. It codes for CAWSRGTGVGGAQHF. Supplemented by reference TRBV30 and TRBJ1-5, the full variable domain reads SQTIHQWPATLVQPVGSPLSLECTVEGTSNPNLYWYRQAAGRGLQLLFYSVGIGQISSEVPQNLSASRPQDRQFILSSKKLLLSDSGFYLCAWSRGTGVGGAQHFGDGTRLSIL.

The chain combines TRBV18 with TRBJ1-4; possibly TRBD1 for D (6 bases). There are 16 residues in the CDR3. CDR1 and CDR2 from the germline V gene are KGHSH and LQKENI. V was shortened by 5 bases and J by 4 bases, with 17 bases between the two germline ends. This chain's CDR3 is CASSSREKGGNEKLFF. CDR3 coding DNA: TGTGCCAGCTCAAGTCGAGAAAAGGGGGGTAATGAAAAACTGTTTTTT.

The genes are TRBV13 and TRBJ2-1; D could derive from TRBD1 or TRBD2 (5 bases each). The CDR3 is made up of 12 amino acids. Trimming pared 3 bases from V and 7 bases from J, leaving 7 bases between. Germline assignment: CDR1 PRHDT and CDR2 FYEKMQ (reference sequence). The DNA for the CDR3 is TGTGCCAGCAGCTTGAGGGGTAATGAGCAGTTCTTC. It yields the protein CASSLRGNEQFF.

This rearrangement joins TRBV7-2 to TRBJ2-3; the D call may be TRBD1 or TRBD2 (5 bases each). Germline V CDR1 and CDR2: SGHTA, FQGNSA. The CDR3 is 14 residues long. Trimming took off 5 bases at V and 0 bases at J, with 9 bases between the two ends. CDR3 DNA sequence: TGTGCCAGCAGCCGGGACCTTAGCACAGATACGCAGTATTTT. It translates to CASSRDLSTDTQYF.

This clone was seen a single time. This chain uses TRBV5-4 with TRBJ2-1; D may be TRBD2 (5 bases). Germline CDR1 reads SGHNT; CDR2 reads YYREEE (reference sequence). The CDR3 length is 13 residues. V was pared by 0 bases and J by 9 bases, with 10 bases between. The CDR3 sequence is CASSLGEAGEQFF. Here the CDR3 DNA reads TGTGCCAGCAGCTTGGGAGAGGCGGGTGAGCAGTTCTTC.

This chain links TRBV2 with TRBJ1-5, with D possibly matching TRBD1 (5 bases). The V gene lost 3 bases and the J gene lost 1 base, with 13 bases spanning the gap. The CDR3 length is 16 residues. Germline V gene sequence: CDR1 SNHLY, CDR2 FYNNEI. CDR3 bases: TGTGCCAGCAGTGACCCCCCCCAGGGCAGCAATCAGCCCCAGCATTTT. It yields the protein CASSDPPQGSNQPQHF. The full variable domain, completed using reference TRBV2 and TRBJ1-5, is EPEVTQTPSHQVTQMGQEVILRCVPISNHLYFYWYRQILGQKVEFLVSFYNNEISEKSEIFDDQFSVERPDGSNFTLKIRSTKLEDSAMYFCASSDPPQGSNQPQHFGDGTRLSIL.

CDR3 DNA: TGTGCCAGTAGTATGGGGTCGGGGTTTGACCAGCCCCAGCATTTT. This gives the protein CASSMGSGFDQPQHF. The rearrangement uses TRBV19 and TRBJ1-5, with D hard to call. The CDR3 spans 15 residues. Germline assignment: CDR1 LNHDA and CDR2 SQIVND (reference sequence). The V end was cut by 3 bases, the J end by 7 bases, with 16 bases between.

The CDR3 protein is CATSKTSGGGTQYF. In DNA, the CDR3 is TGTGCCACCAGCAAGACTAGCGGGGGGGGGACCCAGTACTTC. V and J are TRBV15 and TRBJ2-5; 14 bases agree with TRBD2. CDR1 is LNHNV, CDR2 YYDKDF, per germline (reference sequence). The CDR3 is 14 residues long. J was trimmed by 7 bases and V by 4 bases; bases with no gene match: 2.

The chain is built from TRBV6-1 and TRBJ2-3; TRBD1 agrees at 8 bases. V was clipped by 0 bases and J by 6 bases; unmatched bases: 8. This CDR3 contains 16 residues. CDR1 is MNHNS, CDR2 SASEGT, per germline. The CDR3 loop is CASSEAPGGGADTQYF. In nucleotides, the CDR3 is TGTGCCAGCAGTGAAGCCCCAGGGGGCGGGGCGGATACGCAGTATTTT.